This is a list of T cell receptor beta chains from one sample in a study of CD8+CD57+ T cells in acquired aplastic anemia. Via MiXCR, TCRdb re-called the reads, giving one row per CDR3 protein. The sample records roughly 200,000 distinct CDR3 sequences, 65% being singletons. Sequencing was carried out using sorted CD4+, CD8+, or CD8+CD57+ T cells (not recorded which) from PBMCs. These receptor sequences come from a human donor with aplastic anemia. The CDR3 runs from the conserved cysteine through the conserved F or W. The order of the fields is J gene, clone size, D gene, V gene, CDR3 DNA, CDR3 protein. The D gene is left open where the match is weak. A row's size may be missing; if present it is once, few, many or a size class.

TRBJ2-7	-	TRBD1	TRBV6-5	TGTGCCAGCAGTTACGGGGGACAGTCCGAGCAGTACTTC	CASSYGGQSEQYF
TRBJ2-1	few	-	TRBV20-1	TGCAGTGCAATAAACTGGGGGAGCATAGTCATGAATGAGCAGTTCTTC	CSAINWGSIVMNEQFF
TRBJ2-1	-	TRBD1	TRBV24-1	TGTGCCACCAGTGACCAGGACAGGGAATTTGATGAGCAGTTCTTC	CATSDQDREFDEQFF
TRBJ1-4	-	-	TRBV20-1	TGCAGTGCTAGAGATAGTGGGAAGGGCGTAAAACTGTTTTTT	CSARDSGKGVKLFF
TRBJ2-1	-	-	TRBV6-5	TGTGCCAGCAGCACTAGGGCGGGGCCCTACAATGAGCAGTTCTTC	CASSTRAGPYNEQFF
TRBJ1-1	few	-	TRBV5-6	TGTGCCAGCAGCTTAGAACACGGGGGAGCTTTCTTT	CASSLEHGGAFF
TRBJ2-7	-	TRBD2	TRBV18	TGTGCCAGCTCACCTTCGCAAGGACTAGCGGCATACGAGCAGTACTTC	CASSPSQGLAAYEQYF
TRBJ2-2	-	-	TRBV14	TGTGCCAGCAGAGTAGGGGGCACCGGGGAGCTGTTTTTT	CASRVGGTGELFF
TRBJ2-7	-	TRBD1	TRBV9	TGTGCCAGCAGCGTAGATTGGGACAGGGGAATCGAGCAGTACTTC	CASSVDWDRGIEQYF
TRBJ1-6	-	-	TRBV7-2	TGTGCCAGCAGCCCTAGGATCGGTTCACCCCTCCACTTT	CASSPRIGSPLHF
TRBJ2-7	-	-	TRBV24-1	TGTGCCACCAGTGATTATGGGCCAGTCGAGCAGTACTTC	CATSDYGPVEQYF
TRBJ1-2	-	TRBD1	TRBV15	TGTGCCACCAAAGGACAGGGAGATGGCTACACCTTC	CATKGQGDGYTF
TRBJ2-5	-	TRBD1	TRBV11-3	TGTGCCAGCAGCCGGGGAGAGGGGGCAGGAGAGACCCAGTACTTC	CASSRGEGAGETQYF
TRBJ2-5	-	-	TRBV25-1	TGTACCAGCAGTGGCAGGGCAGGGACCCAGTACTTC	CTSSGRAGTQYF
TRBJ2-1	-	-	TRBV15	TGTGCCACCAGCAGAGATTTGGGCAATGAGCAGTTCTTC	CATSRDLGNEQFF